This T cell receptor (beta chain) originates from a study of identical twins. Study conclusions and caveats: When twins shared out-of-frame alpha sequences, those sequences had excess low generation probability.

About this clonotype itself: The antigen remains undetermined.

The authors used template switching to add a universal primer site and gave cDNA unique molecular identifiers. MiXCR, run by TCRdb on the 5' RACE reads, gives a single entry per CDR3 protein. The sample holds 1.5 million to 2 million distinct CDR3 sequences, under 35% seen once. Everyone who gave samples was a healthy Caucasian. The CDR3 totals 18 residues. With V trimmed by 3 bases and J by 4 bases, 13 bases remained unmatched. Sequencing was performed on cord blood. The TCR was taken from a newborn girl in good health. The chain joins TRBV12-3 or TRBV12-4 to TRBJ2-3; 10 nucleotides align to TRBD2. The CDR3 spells CASSLWLAGAASADTQYF. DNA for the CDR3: TGTGCCAGCAGTTTGTGGCTAGCGGGGGCCGCTAGCGCAGATACGCAGTATTTT.